This is a list of T cell receptor beta chains from one sample in a study of persistence of HIV-infected CD4 T cells. Their antigens are not known. Sequencing used immunoSEQ multiplex PCR; TCRdb keeps in-frame clones, though not all of them. Of nearly 20,000 clones listed, about 62% were seen once; the top ten hold over 1.5%. The sequenced sample was CD4+ T cells sorted from PBMCs after approximately 19-hour stimulation, obtained from a patient who received antiretroviral therapy. The receptors here all came from an adult woman with HIV who was CMV-seropositive. CDR3s include the opening cysteine and the closing phenylalanine or tryptophan. A D gene is named only where the DNA matches it firmly. A row's size may be missing; if present it is once, few, many or a size class.

-	TRBV5-1	-	TRBJ2-2	TGCGCCAGCAGCCCCCAAAACACCGGGGAGCTGTTTTTT	CASSPQNTGELFF
-	TRBV19	-	TRBJ1-1	TGTGCCAGTAGTATCGTTGGTAGGGCTGAAGCTTTCTTT	CASSIVGRAEAFF
-	TRBV12-3/TRBV12-4	-	TRBJ1-6	TGTGCCAGCAGTTTAGCACCAGCTTTACCCCTCCACTTT	CASSLAPALPLHF
-	TRBV28	-	TRBJ1-5	TGTGCCAGCAGTTTCCCCGGGGGGAGCAATCAGCCCCAGCATTTT	CASSFPGGSNQPQHF
TRBD1	TRBV9	-	TRBJ1-2	TGTGCCAGCAGCACCCGACAGGGACTGGACTATGGCTACACCTTC	CASSTRQGLDYGYTF
TRBD1	TRBV7-8	-	TRBJ1-1	TGTGCCAGCAGCTTAGGGGGACAGGTAAACACTGAAGCTTTCTTT	CASSLGGQVNTEAFF
TRBD1	TRBV5-1	-	TRBJ2-3	TGCGCCAGCAGCTTGGAGACAGGGGGATCAGATACGCAGTATTTT	CASSLETGGSDTQYF
-	TRBV6-5	large	TRBJ2-7	TGTGCCAGCAGATCCTACAGTCTCTCCTACGAGCAGTACTTC	CASRSYSLSYEQYF
-	TRBV9	-	TRBJ1-2	TGTGCCAGCAGCGTATGGGGTCGGGGCTACACCTTC	CASSVWGRGYTF
-	TRBV10-3	medium-sized	TRBJ2-1	TGTGCCATCAGTTACGATGGGTTCAATGAGCAGTTCTTC	CAISYDGFNEQFF
-	TRBV6-5	-	TRBJ1-1	TGTGCCAGCAGTTACATCCGCGGGACGATGAACACTGAAGCTTTCTTT	CASSYIRGTMNTEAFF
-	TRBV27	-	TRBJ1-4	TGTGCCAGCAGTTTTCGAGGGGCGTGGGAAAAACTGTTTTTT	CASSFRGAWEKLFF
TRBD1	TRBV5-1	-	TRBJ2-7	TGCGCCAGCAGCTTGGACAGGGGTTATGACGAGCAGTACTTC	CASSLDRGYDEQYF
TRBD1	TRBV30	-	TRBJ1-2	TGTGCCTGGAAACCAGGGGGCCCTCACAACCCCTATGGCTACACCTTC	CAWKPGGPHNPYGYTF
-	TRBV30	-	TRBJ2-1	TGTGCCCGGAGGGGGGCCTTAAACAATGAGCAGTTCTTC	CARRGALNNEQFF
-	TRBV2	-	TRBJ1-4	TGTGCCAGCAGTGAATCAGGGGTGGAAAAACTGTTTTTT	CASSESGVEKLFF
TRBD2	TRBV7-3	-	TRBJ2-1	TGTGCCAGCAGCTTAGTTGGGACTAGCTCAGCCTACAATGAGCAGTTCTTC	CASSLVGTSSAYNEQFF
-	TRBV2	-	TRBJ1-2	TGTGCCAGCAGTGGAGAGAAAGGGGGGAGGAACTATGGCTACACCTTC	CASSGEKGGRNYGYTF
-	TRBV30	few	TRBJ1-6	TGTGCCTGGACGAGGACAGAGAATTCACCCCTCCACTTT	CAWTRTENSPLHF
-	TRBV5-1	-	TRBJ2-5	TGCGCCAGCAGCTTGAGGGACGGTGGGGAGACCCAGTACTTC	CASSLRDGGETQYF
-	TRBV2	-	TRBJ1-6	TGTGCCAGCAGTGCGAACTCCTATAATTCACCCCTCCACTTT	CASSANSYNSPLHF
-	TRBV11-3	-	TRBJ1-1	TGTGCCAGCAGCCCCAGTGGGCGAAACACTGAAGCTTTCTTT	CASSPSGRNTEAFF
-	TRBV12-5	-	TRBJ1-2	TGTGCTAGTGGCCTCAAAGGCGGCCACTATGGCTACACCTTC	CASGLKGGHYGYTF
-	TRBV9	-	TRBJ1-5	TGTGCCAGCAGCGTAGGTGGACAGTACAATCAGCCCCAGCATTTT	CASSVGGQYNQPQHF
-	TRBV18	-	TRBJ1-1	TGTGCCAGCTCACTTCTCAGGGGCATGAACACTGAAGCTTTCTTT	CASSLLRGMNTEAFF
-	TRBV5-4	few	TRBJ1-2	TGTGCCAGCAGCTTAAGCGGGGGCTATGGCTACACCTTC	CASSLSGGYGYTF
-	TRBV5-1	few	TRBJ1-2	TGCGCCAGCAGGGCGACAGGAGCCAACTATGGCTACACCTTC	CASRATGANYGYTF
-	TRBV19	few	TRBJ1-6	TGTGCCAGTAGTAGCCAGGAGTTACCCCTCCACTTT	CASSSQELPLHF
-	TRBV5-8	-	TRBJ1-1	TGTGCCAGCAGCTTGGAGGTAGGGGCCTGGACTGAAGCTTTCTTT	CASSLEVGAWTEAFF
-	TRBV5-6	few	TRBJ1-6	TGTGCCAGCAGCTTGGTTGACAGACTGAATTCACCCCTCCACTTT	CASSLVDRLNSPLHF
-	TRBV6-5	-	TRBJ1-5	TGTGCCAGCAGCTTGGAGAGCAATCAGCCCCAGCATTTT	CASSLESNQPQHF
TRBD1	TRBV12-5	-	TRBJ2-1	TGTGCTAGTGGTCCGACAGGGAAGATAGTGAATGAGCAGTTCTTC	CASGPTGKIVNEQFF
TRBD1	TRBV13	-	TRBJ1-1	TGTGCCAGCAGCCATCGCCGGGACAGGGCTGAAGCTTTCTTT	CASSHRRDRAEAFF
-	TRBV6-5	-	TRBJ1-1	TGTGCCAGCAGTCCTCTCGACAGACTCAACACTGAAGCTTTCTTT	CASSPLDRLNTEAFF
TRBD1	TRBV2	-	TRBJ1-2	TGTGCCAGCGGGGACAGAGGAGTAATTGGCTACACCTTC	CASGDRGVIGYTF
-	TRBV24-1	-	TRBJ2-3	TGTGCCACCAGTGACCGTTCTAGAGGCGCGAGGGGTAGCACAGATACGCAGTATTTT	CATSDRSRGARGSTDTQYF
-	TRBV19	-	TRBJ1-1	TGTGCCAGTAGTAGGGCCGGGGGCTTAACTGAAGCTTTCTTT	CASSRAGGLTEAFF
-	TRBV7-2	-	TRBJ1-6	TGTGCCAGCAGCTTAGAGGGTTATGTATCACCCCTCCACTTT	CASSLEGYVSPLHF
TRBD2	TRBV9	-	TRBJ2-5	TGTGCCAGCAGCGAGACCAGGCGGGGGGGCCGGGAGACCCAGTACTTC	CASSETRRGGRETQYF
TRBD2	TRBV7-9	-	TRBJ2-2	TGTGCCACCTTGGTACCGGGACTAGCGGGGCTGTTTTTT	CATLVPGLAGLFF
-	TRBV2	-	TRBJ2-2	TGTGCCAGCATGGACTCAAACACCGGGGAGCTGTTTTTT	CASMDSNTGELFF
-	TRBV15	-	TRBJ2-1	TGTGCCACCAGCAGAGATTTCGACCCGCTAAATGAGCAGTTCTTC	CATSRDFDPLNEQFF
-	TRBV10-1	-	TRBJ2-1	TGCGCCAGCAGTGAACCGGGGGTAAATGAGCAGTTCTTC	CASSEPGVNEQFF
TRBD2	TRBV4-1	-	TRBJ2-3	TGCGCCAGCAGCCAAGAAGCGAATGTAGCGGGGGGGCTGTTTTCAGATACGCAGTATTTT	CASSQEANVAGGLFSDTQYF
-	TRBV19	-	TRBJ1-1	TGTGCCAGTAGTATAAAAGGTCGGCTGAACACTGAAGCTTTCTTT	CASSIKGRLNTEAFF
-	TRBV10-1	-	TRBJ1-6	TGCGCCAGCAGTGTGGACAGTAATTCACCCCTCCACTTT	CASSVDSNSPLHF
-	TRBV11-2	-	TRBJ1-5	TGTGCCAGCAGCTCCGTTCCCCCCCCGTATAATCAGCCCCAGCATTTT	CASSSVPPPYNQPQHF
-	TRBV20-1	-	TRBJ2-5	TGCAGTGTCGGAAGAGAGACCCAGTACTTC	CSVGRETQYF
-	TRBV5-4	-	TRBJ2-3	TGTGCCAGCAGCTTGGATCATAGCACAGATACGCAGTATTTT	CASSLDHSTDTQYF
-	TRBV21-1	-	TRBJ2-7	TGTGCCAGCAGCAAAGGGGTTACCTACGAGCAGTACTTC	CASSKGVTYEQYF
-	TRBV7-2	-	TRBJ2-3	TGTGCCAGCAGCCTAGGGCAGGGGATTAGCACAGATACGCAGTATTTT	CASSLGQGISTDTQYF
-	TRBV20-1	-	TRBJ1-1	TGCAGTGCCCACGGAGCTTTCTTT	CSAHGAFF